Listed here are 10 T cell receptor beta chains from one sample, sequenced in a study of T cells after yellow fever vaccination. TCRdb ran MiXCR on the 5' RACE reads and lists one entry per CDR3 protein. This table holds about 14,000 distinct CDR3 sequences, approximately 7% found once. The sample consisted of PBMCs, either bulk or a sorted T-cell subset (CD4+, CD8+, memory, or dextramer-sorted; not recorded which), taken on the day of the yellow fever booster vaccination. The source of these receptors is a man between 18 and 29 years old who received the YFV17D yellow fever vaccine.

Relative to its sample, this clonotype is medium-sized (0.01 to 0.1%). V usage is TRBV5-1 and J usage is TRBJ2-4, with D perhaps TRBD2 (7 bases). The CDR3 extends over 18 amino acids. Germline V CDR1 and CDR2: SGHRS, YFSETQ. The V and J ends lost 4 bases and 9 bases respectively, with 29 bases between them. This CDR3 is CASSQEALAGRRGGIQYF. CDR3 DNA: TGCGCCAGCAGCCAAGAGGCCTTGGCGGGCCGGAGGGGGGGCATTCAGTACTTC.

At least ten counts were recorded for this clonotype. The chain uses TRBV20-1 and TRBJ1-2; 7 bases line up with TRBD1. The CDR3 totals 12 residues. CDR1 and CDR2 (germline): DFQATT, SNEGSKA (reference sequence). After removal of 2 bases from V and 8 bases from J, the junction contained 5 bases not matched to a gene. The CDR3: CSARQGVGGYTF. CDR3 DNA: TGCAGTGCTAGACAGGGGGTGGGAGGCTACACCTTC.

This clonotype showed up many times. V gene TRBV5-1 combines with J gene TRBJ2-7, with 8 bases identical to TRBD1. Germline V gives CDR1 SGHRS, CDR2 YFSETQ. V shed 4 bases and J 2 bases; nucleotides not matched to a gene: 11. The CDR3 spans 16 residues. In DNA form, the CDR3 reads TGCGCCAGCAGCCCCGGGACAGGCCGACCTGCCTACGAGCAGTACTTC. It yields the protein CASSPGTGRPAYEQYF.

The V call is TRBV6-2 or TRBV6-3, the J call TRBJ1-5, with no clear D. Deletions cut 1 base from V and 6 bases from J, with 4 bases between. The CDR3 is 12 amino acids. From germline, CDR1 is MNHEY and CDR2 SVGEGT. CDR3 sequence reads: CASSYFFQPQHF. CDR3 sequence (DNA): TGTGCCAGCAGTTACTTTTTTCAGCCCCAGCATTTT.

This clonotype has ten or more counts. The chain carries TRBV7-9 and TRBJ2-2, with D perhaps TRBD1 (6 bases). Looked up from germline, CDR1 is SEHNR and CDR2 is FQNEAQ (reference sequence). This CDR3 has 16 residues. V gave up 2 bases and J gave up 4 bases, with 14 bases separating them. The CDR3 region has the DNA TGTGCCAGCAGCTTAAAGGGGGAAGGGCCCACCGGGGAGCTGTTTTTT. Its protein product is CASSLKGEGPTGELFF.

This clonotype has only a few counts. The chain has TRBV6-2 or TRBV6-3 and TRBJ2-1, with D maybe TRBD2 (5 bases). The V gene's germline CDR1 is MNHEY and CDR2 SVGEGT. This CDR3 is built from 13 residues. V was trimmed by 2 bases and J by 5 bases, leaving 7 bases between them. CDR3 DNA: TGTGCCAGCAGTTACCTAGCCGACAATGAGCAGTTCTTC. Its translation: CASSYLADNEQFF.

In DNA, the CDR3 is TGCAGCGTTGACCGTAGCGGGTCCTACAATGAGCAGTTCTTC. Its protein product is CSVDRSGSYNEQFF. V is TRBV29-1 and J is TRBJ2-1; 7 bases are a match to TRBD2. The CDR3 runs to 14 residues. Germline trimming cut 3 bases from V and 1 base from J; bases unmatched to any gene: 3. Germline V gene sequence: CDR1 SQVTM, CDR2 ANQGSEA.

This clonotype was recorded at least ten times. V is TRBV11-3 and J is TRBJ1-5; D is perhaps TRBD1 (6 bases). Trimming left V 5 bases short and J 7 bases short, with 15 bases between. The germline gives CDR1 SGHNT, CDR2 YENEEA. CDR3 length: 14 amino acids. For the CDR3, the DNA is TGTGCCAGCAGCAGCGTCACAGGGACCCAGCCCCAGCATTTT. Amino acids: CASSSVTGTQPQHF.

In its sample, this clonotype ranks as medium-sized. V gene TRBV24-1 combines with J gene TRBJ2-3; D unresolved. CDR3 length: 11 residues. The V and J ends lost 4 bases and 5 bases respectively, with 3 bases between them. Germline V lookup: CDR1 KGHDR, CDR2 SFDVKD. The CDR3 DNA reads TGTGCCACCAGTGAGGGAGATACGCAGTATTTT. Residues: CATSEGDTQYF.

Ten or more counts support this clonotype. The rearrangement joins TRBV6-5 to TRBJ1-6; TRBD1 matches 9 bases. The CDR3 length is 17 residues. Germline loops: CDR1 MNHEY, CDR2 SVGAGI. V gave up 3 bases and J gave up 9 bases; unmatched junction bases: 12. The CDR3 here is CASSYWVPGQGGSPLHF. CDR3 DNA: TGTGCCAGCAGTTATTGGGTCCCGGGACAGGGTGGTTCACCCCTCCACTTT.